A single sample is the source of the 8 T cell receptor beta chains below, sequenced in a study of blood T cell repertoires in COVID-19 (dated by TCRdb to the early 2020s). Library preparation used the immunoSEQ multiplex PCR assay. TCRdb stores this immuneACCESS table with in-frame sequences only. Part of the clones is absent; in the studies checked, under half of the shortfall reflects unresolved V genes, and no reason is known for the rest. In this sample the table shows 150,000 to 200,000 clones, 88% of which occur a single time. The top ten constitute less than 5.5% of the sample. Sequencing was performed on peripheral blood. The receptors were sampled from a human donor in a cohort sampled during active COVID-19.

The V call is TRBV7-8, the J call TRBJ2-1; 12 nucleotides align to TRBD2. From germline, CDR1 is SGHVS and CDR2 FQNEAQ. This CDR3 contains 16 residues. J gave up 3 bases and V 4 bases, and 4 bases lay outside the gene matches. The CDR3 DNA sequence: TGTGCCAGCAGCTCCCGACTAGCGGGAGACTACAATGAGCAGTTCTTC. Its translation: CASSSRLAGDYNEQFF.

This chain uses TRBV6-2 or TRBV6-3 with TRBJ2-7; maybe TRBD2 (5 bases). V gave up 1 base and J gave up 3 bases, with 19 bases separating them. The germline CDR1 and CDR2 sequences are MNHEY and SVGEGT. This CDR3 has 17 residues. The CDR3 here is CASSYFLTTPGLYEQYF. The CDR3 bases are TGTGCCAGCAGTTACTTTTTGACTACCCCAGGCCTCTACGAGCAGTACTTC.

The chain is built from TRBV3-1 (or the pseudogene TRBV3-2) and TRBJ2-3, with D perhaps TRBD1 (6 bases). CDR1 is LGHDT, CDR2 YNNKEL, per germline (reference sequence). The V and J ends lost 6 bases and 0 bases respectively, with 13 bases between them. This CDR3 contains 15 residues. The CDR3 is CASSPGTISTDTQYF. CDR3 DNA sequence: TGTGCCAGCAGTCCAGGGACAATTAGCACAGATACGCAGTATTTT.

The chain recombines TRBV10-1 with TRBJ2-1, with TRBD2 matching over 8 bases. The CDR3 is 17 amino acids. V was clipped by 2 bases and J by 0 bases; unmatched bases: 6. Germline lookup yields CDR1 WNHNN and CDR2 SYGVQD (reference sequence). CDR3: CASSEDSLAGSYNEQFF. In DNA, the CDR3 is TGCGCCAGCAGTGAGGACTCCCTAGCGGGCTCCTACAATGAGCAGTTCTTC.

This rearrangement joins TRBV5-6 to TRBJ1-1; the D is unclear. Trimming took off 1 base at V and 0 bases at J, with 10 bases between the two ends. There are 15 residues in the CDR3. CDR1 and CDR2 (germline): SGHDT, YYEEEE. Here the CDR3 reads CASSLFRVLNTEAFF. The CDR3 nucleotides read TGTGCCAGCAGCTTGTTTCGGGTACTGAACACTGAAGCTTTCTTT.

The table lists this clone with a count of one. The CDR3 loop is CASSQVGGGRSQYF. For the CDR3, the DNA is TGTGCCAGCAGCCAAGTAGGGGGGGGCCGGTCCCAGTACTTC. The chain couples TRBV3-1 (or the pseudogene TRBV3-2) to TRBJ2-5; possible D gene TRBD2, 7 bases. The CDR3 has 14 amino acids. Germline-derived CDR1 and CDR2 are LGHDT and YNNKEL (reference sequence). V was shortened by 1 base and J by 9 bases, with 15 bases between the two germline ends.

CDR3 DNA sequence: TGTGCCAGCAGCTTGGTTTTTGCGAGGCTGGCAACTAATGAAAAACTGTTTTTT. As protein: CASSLVFARLATNEKLFF. The rearrangement links TRBV5-6 to TRBJ1-4; no definite D call. The CDR3 loop spans 18 amino acids. Trimming stripped 0 bases from V and 0 bases from J, with 15 bases between. Germline V gives CDR1 SGHDT, CDR2 YYEEEE.

The chain links TRBV30 to TRBJ1-2, with 7 bases fitting TRBD1. CDR3 length: 14 amino acids. V was clipped by 3 bases and J by 3 bases; unmatched bases: 7. Germline V gene lookup returns CDR1 GTSNPN and CDR2 SVGIG (reference sequence). The CDR3 reads CAWSGDRVHYGYTF. CDR3 nucleotide sequence: TGTGCCTGGAGCGGAGACAGGGTCCACTATGGCTACACCTTC.